This T cell receptor beta chain originates from a study of response to subunit inactivated influenza vaccine. MiXCR was run by TCRdb on the RT-PCR reads, yielding one entry per CDR3 protein. The table shows 700,000 to 900,000 distinct CDR3 sequences, with 21% occurring only once. Notes on this clonotype: The antigen is undetermined.

Germline V lookup: CDR1 DFQATT, CDR2 SNEGSKA (reference sequence). The CDR3 runs 13 residues. V lost 6 bases, J lost 2 bases, and 13 bases lay in between. Study-level results: That few new T cells are recruited by each seasonal influenza vaccination was the authors' suggestion.

Source: PBMCs from blood, taken around 5 days after vaccination. The rearrangement links TRBV20-1 to TRBJ1-1; no firm D call. The clonotype was recovered from a middle-aged man who received an inactivated influenza vaccine. The CDR3 loop reads CSAWEVVNTEAFF. In nucleotides, the CDR3 is TGCAGTGCGTGGGAGGTAGTAAACACTGAAGCTTTCTTT.